Included here is one TCR beta chain sequence, with context. TCRdb's copy holds only in-frame clones and misses some; the assay was immunoSEQ multiplex PCR. The table lists tens of thousands of clones, approximately 86% of them singletons, with around 1.8% in the top ten. Germline-derived CDR1 and CDR2 are SQVTM and ANQGSEA. The CDR3 totals 17 residues. J gave up 3 bases and V 5 bases, and 14 bases lay outside the gene matches. The sample is drawn from a study of OX40 agonist ivuxolimab in advanced cancers. V is TRBV29-1 and J is TRBJ2-1, with 9 bases fitting TRBD2. This TCR derives from an adult with an advanced solid tumor such as melanoma, head and neck, liver or kidney cancer. The specimen comprised CD4+ or CD8+ T cells sorted from blood, sampled in a trial of the OX40 agonist ivuxolimab. Here the CDR3 DNA reads TGCAGCGTTCCTTTTCGCGGGCGGGAGGGCCGCTACAATGAGCAGTTCTTC. It specifies CSVPFRGREGRYNEQFF.